This TCR beta chain was recovered during a study of cytomegalovirus exposure and HLA in healthy donors. Points from the study as a whole: V- and J-gene trimming in TCR beta was tied to a missense DCLRE1C variant by an analysis performed later. Usually a TCR sequence was rare, but some public TCRs were found in many donors. The authors later found TCR association rates varying by HLA locus, with DRB1 most and HLA-C fewest.

The PCR was carried out with 60 Vbeta primers and 13 Jbeta primers. Sequencing used immunoSEQ multiplex PCR; TCRdb keeps in-frame clones, though not all of them. The table lists fewer than 250,000 clones, under 85% of them singletons. A note on this clone: Its cognate antigen is unknown.

It was healthy bone marrow donors who served as donors. The length of the CDR3 is 15 residues. Germline V gene sequence: CDR1 SGHRS, CDR2 YFSETQ. V lost 2 bases, J lost 4 bases, and 5 bases stayed unmatched. This sequence originates from a woman between 50 and 59 years old in good health and CMV-seropositive. The chain combines TRBV5-1 with TRBJ1-1, with 10 bases matching TRBD1. Sequenced material: PBMCs. The CDR3 DNA reads as TGCGCCAGCAGCTTAGGACAGGGGGAGGGCACTGAAGCTTTCTTT. Amino acid sequence: CASSLGQGEGTEAFF. Together with reference TRBV5-1 and TRBJ1-1, the CDR3 gives the full variable domain: KAGVTQTPRYLIKTRGQQVTLSCSPISGHRSVSWYQQTPGQGLQFLFEYFSETQRNKGNFPGRFSGRQFSNSRSEMNVSTLELGDSALYLCASSLGQGEGTEAFFGQGTRLTVV.